A single sample is the source of the 20 T cell receptor beta chains below, sequenced in a study of blood T cell repertoires in COVID-19. Using immunoSEQ multiplex PCR, the repertoire was profiled, and TCRdb retains in-frame clones only, with some absent. Among hundreds of thousands of clones listed, 80% were seen once. Specimen: PBMCs or T cells enriched from blood (not recorded which). The receptors shown here come from a middle-aged woman with acute COVID-19.

This clone has a single count. The CDR3 DNA sequence: TGTGCCAGCACTACAGGGACCGGGGAGCTGTTTTTT. Translating gives CASTTGTGELFF. The rearrangement joins TRBV27 to TRBJ2-2; possibly TRBD1 for D (6 bases). The CDR3 totals 12 residues. The V gene's germline CDR1 is MNHEY and CDR2 SMNVEV (reference sequence). The V gene lost 7 bases and the J gene lost 5 bases, with 8 bases spanning the gap.

The V call is TRBV4-2, the J call TRBJ2-7; 8 bases fit TRBD2. This CDR3 region has 16 residues. V dropped 0 bases and J dropped 2; count of bases not matched to a gene: 6. In germline, CDR1 is LGHNA, CDR2 YNFKEQ. CDR3 amino acids: CASSQDRGSGAYEQYF. Written as DNA, the CDR3 is TGTGCCAGCAGCCAAGATCGGGGTAGCGGGGCCTACGAGCAGTACTTC.

CDR3 DNA sequence: TGTGCCAGCAGCCATTCTGGACAGGGTGGTGGAAACACCATATATTTT. Translation gives CASSHSGQGGGNTIYF. The V and J genes are TRBV3-1 (or the pseudogene TRBV3-2) and TRBJ1-3; 8 nucleotides agree with TRBD1. The CDR3 spans 16 residues. Looked up from germline, CDR1 is LGHDT and CDR2 is YNNKEL (reference sequence). V was clipped by 3 bases and J by 3 bases; unmatched bases: 7.

The J gene is TRBJ2-7, the V gene TRBV5-1, with 8 bases matching TRBD2. Trimming removed 0 bases from V and 3 bases from J; junction bases left unmatched: 2. The CDR3 has 14 amino acids. Germline-derived CDR1 and CDR2 are SGHRS and YFSETQ. CDR3 sequence: CASSLGREGYEQYF. Here the CDR3 DNA reads TGCGCCAGCAGCTTGGGTCGGGAGGGCTACGAGCAGTACTTC.

The chain has TRBV2 and TRBJ2-2; TRBD1 might be the D (5 bases). Germline-derived CDR1 and CDR2 are SNHLY and FYNNEI. CDR3 length equals 15 residues. V lost 6 bases and J 3 bases, leaving 14 bases between the germline ends. The CDR3 coding sequence is TGTGCCAGCAGCGACCTGGGGCCCTACACCGGGGAGCTGTTTTTT. Its protein product is CASSDLGPYTGELFF. The full variable domain, completed using reference TRBV2 and TRBJ2-2, is EPEVTQTPSHQVTQMGQEVILRCVPISNHLYFYWYRQILGQKVEFLVSFYNNEISEKSEIFDDQFSVERPDGSNFTLKIRSTKLEDSAMYFCASSDLGPYTGELFFGEGSRLTVL.

V usage is TRBV10-3 and J usage is TRBJ1-1, with a possible D match to TRBD1 (5 bases). CDR1 and CDR2 (germline): ENHRY, SYGVKD. The V and J ends lost 5 bases and 5 bases respectively, with 9 bases between them. CDR3 length: 12 residues. The CDR3, as DNA: TGTGCCATCAGTCCCGGGGGTACTGAAGCTTTCTTT. Encoded protein: CAISPGGTEAFF.

J is TRBJ2-7 and V is TRBV28, with D possibly being TRBD1 (6 bases). This CDR3 comprises 16 residues. The germline V and J ends were trimmed by 5 bases and 0 bases, with 17 bases remaining between them. Per germline, CDR1 MDHEN and CDR2 SYDVKM. The CDR3 reads CASSGLRDKSSYEQYF. The CDR3 DNA sequence: TGTGCCAGCAGTGGCCTCCGGGACAAGAGCTCCTACGAGCAGTACTTC.

This clone was picked up a small number of times. V gene TRBV12-3 or TRBV12-4 combines with J gene TRBJ2-3, with TRBD2 as a possible D gene (5 bases). The CDR3 is 13 residues long. Trimming pared 0 bases from V and 4 bases from J, leaving 5 bases between. CDR3 coding DNA: TGTGCCAGCAGTTTAGCGGGAGCAGATACGCAGTATTTT. This gives the protein CASSLAGADTQYF.

This chain joins TRBV10-1 and TRBJ2-7, with D possibly being TRBD1 (6 bases). Trimming removed 0 bases from V and 4 bases from J, with 28 bases in between. The CDR3 has 20 residues. Per germline, CDR1 WNHNN and CDR2 SYGVQD (reference sequence). In nucleotides, the CDR3 is TGCGCCAGCAGTGAGTCGGTCCACAACAGGGTTCTGGTAGTTGGATACGAGCAGTACTTC. This gives the protein CASSESVHNRVLVVGYEQYF.

The chain links TRBV7-9 to TRBJ1-4; D is ambiguous. Germline assignment: CDR1 SEHNR and CDR2 FQNEAQ (reference sequence). V was trimmed by 1 base and J by 8 bases, leaving 11 bases between them. The CDR3 loop spans 14 amino acids. Here the CDR3 DNA reads TGTGCCAGCAGCTTAGACGGCGAGAGGGAAAAACTGTTTTTT. Translating gives CASSLDGEREKLFF.

The J gene is TRBJ2-2, the V gene TRBV7-8; maybe TRBD1 (6 bases). The germline CDR1 and CDR2 sequences are SGHVS and FQNEAQ. The CDR3 runs 14 residues. V shed 5 bases and J shed 6 bases, with 13 bases lying between them. CDR3 sequence: CASSGNRVAGELFF. As DNA, the CDR3 is TGTGCCAGCAGCGGAAACAGGGTGGCCGGGGAGCTGTTTTTT.

The J gene is TRBJ2-2, the V gene TRBV6-1; D unresolved. The V end was cut by 2 bases, the J end by 1 base, with 5 bases between. CDR3 size: 14 residues. Germline lookup yields CDR1 MNHNS and CDR2 SASEGT. CDR3 sequence reads: CASSETWNTGELFF. The CDR3 nucleotides are TGTGCCAGCAGTGAAACTTGGAACACCGGGGAGCTGTTTTTT.

The table lists this clone with a count of one. This chain joins TRBV28 and TRBJ2-3; D perhaps matches TRBD2 (6 bases). V was trimmed by 6 bases and J by 2 bases, leaving 9 bases between them. CDR3 length: 13 residues. In germline, CDR1 is MDHEN, CDR2 SYDVKM. CDR3 in amino acids: CASRGLNTDTQYF. The CDR3 DNA reads as TGTGCCAGCAGGGGACTTAACACAGATACGCAGTATTTT.

This clone has just a few counts. This chain uses TRBV3-1 (or the pseudogene TRBV3-2) with TRBJ2-7; TRBD1 aligns across 9 bases. V shed 4 bases, J shed 5 bases, and the junction held 12 bases outside the gene matches. Germline-derived CDR1 and CDR2 are LGHDT and YNNKEL (reference sequence). This CDR3 is 16 amino acids long. DNA for the CDR3: TGTGCCAGCAGCCCCTACCCCACAGGGGGCATGAACGAGCAGTACTTC. Its translation: CASSPYPTGGMNEQYF.

This CDR3 is CASSQDTGGNTEAFF. DNA of the CDR3: TGTGCCAGCAGCCAGGACACAGGGGGGAACACTGAAGCTTTCTTT. This chain connects TRBV3-1 (or the pseudogene TRBV3-2) to TRBJ1-1; TRBD1 matches 8 bases. V lost 3 bases and J lost 1; bases outside the gene matches: 4. The CDR3 contains 15 residues. CDR1 and CDR2 from the germline V gene are LGHDT and YNNKEL (reference sequence).

The chain couples TRBV3-1 (or the pseudogene TRBV3-2) to TRBJ1-1; D gene uncertain. This CDR3 is 14 amino acids long. V lost 3 bases to trimming and J lost 4 bases, with 12 bases between them. The germline CDR1 and CDR2 sequences are LGHDT and YNNKEL (reference sequence). CDR3 DNA: TGTGCCAGCAGCCAGCTTTTACCGGGCACTGAAGCTTTCTTT. Translating it yields CASSQLLPGTEAFF.

The V call is TRBV7-6, the J call TRBJ1-2, with 8 bases identical to TRBD1. The V and J ends lost 0 bases and 6 bases, in that order; junction bases with no gene match: 6. CDR1 is SGHVS, CDR2 FNYEAQ, per germline. CDR3 length equals 15 residues. CDR3 sequence reads: CASSLAGTGPNGYTF. DNA for the CDR3: TGTGCCAGCAGCTTAGCAGGGACAGGCCCTAATGGCTACACCTTC.

This clone was detected only a few times. The J gene is TRBJ1-5, the V gene TRBV10-1; D is unresolved. Germline V gene lookup returns CDR1 WNHNN and CDR2 SYGVQD (reference sequence). CDR3 length: 21 residues. Deletions cut 0 bases from V and 6 bases from J, with 30 bases between. CDR3 DNA: TGCGCCAGCAGTGAGTCGGGAGGGCCCCTGGGTTCGGATAGGATAAGTCAGCCCCAGCATTTT. Its translation is CASSESGGPLGSDRISQPQHF.

This chain joins TRBV10-3 and TRBJ2-7, with D perhaps matching TRBD1 (6 bases). The CDR3 has 16 residues. V was trimmed by 0 bases and J by 0 bases, leaving 12 bases between them. The germline CDR1 and CDR2 sequences are ENHRY and SYGVKD. The CDR3 coding sequence is TGTGCCATCAGTGAGTCTTATCAGGGGTACTCCTACGAGCAGTACTTC. Translating it yields CAISESYQGYSYEQYF.

This clone was seen a few times. The chain carries TRBV4-2 and TRBJ2-5, with TRBD2 as a possible D gene (6 bases). Germline loops: CDR1 LGHNA, CDR2 YNFKEQ. Trimming left V 0 bases short and J 0 bases short, with 8 bases between. The CDR3 has 15 amino acids. The CDR3 sequence: CASSQDRGNQETQYF. For the CDR3, the DNA is TGTGCCAGCAGCCAAGATCGGGGGAACCAAGAGACCCAGTACTTC.